This T cell receptor beta chain comes out of a study of blood T cells in healthy people across ages (dated by TCRdb to 2013 to 2016). As for the study more broadly: In model experiments, template switching captured roughly one uniquely barcoded TCR beta cDNA molecule for every two T cells. Donors were grouped into four age groups: young (average 16 years), middle-aged (over 35), aged (approximately 67) and long-lived (over 80). Using the same blood draw, the study looked at two additional independent replicas of 1 million unique cDNA reads for two donors, one aged 18 to 29 and the other aged 80 or older. To avoid experimental bias, donors of different ages were distributed randomly across sequencing lanes. To track age-related changes in TCR beta repertoire diversity, the study relied on deep sequencing normalized with unique cDNA molecular identifiers. Overall results and qualifications from the work: The long-lived group showed more naive CD4+ T cells, fewer expanded clones and increased TCR diversity than the aged group, suggesting age selection. Total diversity estimates from one million sequenced T cells were considered lower bounds and underestimates. There was a strong correlation between observed TCR beta diversity and the percentage of naive T cells measured by flow cytometry. Conclusive comparison of naive and antigen-experienced compartments was prevented by the profiling of bulk unsorted PBMCs. Because the CMV infection status of the donors was unknown, age-related changes in expanded clonotypes may potentially have been confounded. As age increased, observed TCR beta diversity per million T cells dropped in a roughly linear way, and a significant reduction was already evident by age 40.

The germline V gene (reference sequence) gives CDR1 as DFQATT and CDR2 as SNEGSKA. The germline V end is reduced by 6 bases and the J end by 0 bases; junction bases left unmatched: 8. From its cysteine to its phenylalanine, the CDR3 spans 15 amino acids. CDR3 DNA is the only sequence kept; it has 45 bases, read in frame from the first base. In regard to this clonotype: No antigen is known for it. There are no base qualities to consult, and no much larger clone falls within one base.

Libraries were constructed by 5' RACE. The instrument given in TCRdb is Illumina HiSeq 2500. A second roughly 7 to 11 cycle PCR used a sample-barcoded 5' primer and a J-beta primer mix. A unique molecular identifier was introduced onto each TCR beta cDNA molecule by a template-switch 5' adaptor carrying 12 random nucleotides. Each sample yielded at least 2.5 million CDR3-containing paired-end reads. All of the RNA was converted into first-strand cDNA using the Mint cDNA synthesis kit, with a TRBC-specific oligonucleotide serving as the primer. After uracil-DNA glycosylase treatment, a first 18-cycle PCR used universal primers M1SS and BC2_uni_R on all cDNA. The authors processed their data as follows. Each sample was normalized by randomly selecting 1 million high-quality reads, each carrying a distinct molecular identifier. Reads sharing molecular identifiers were discarded rather than binned into consensus sequences. MiTCR, run with a Q25 quality threshold and the strictest error-elimination algorithm, handled CDR3 identification, clonotype clustering and error correction. A nonparametric unseen species model with Euler transformation was used to estimate lower-bound total TCR beta diversity. The public reads were reprocessed in TCRdb via fastp at Q25 and MiXCR, keeping in-frame beta chains. Records with the same CDR3 protein are collapsed into one entry carrying the most frequent genes and DNA. The V and J calls follow TCRdb's processing rather than the paper's. The sample table shows approximately 1.5 million distinct CDR3 sequences, and roughly a third are seen once. Around 10% of the sample goes to the ten largest clones.

Systemically healthy Caucasian individuals from Russia, roughly 40 in total and aged about 6 to 95 years, were included as donors. Each donor gave about 9.8 milliliters of peripheral blood, drawn into EDTA-treated Vacutainer tubes. Ficoll-Paque density-gradient centrifugation was used to isolate PBMCs, with at least 7 million per sample. Trizol reagent was used to extract total RNA from the PBMCs, yielding at least 6 micrograms per sample. For every donor, flow cytometry on a PBMC aliquot measured the percentage of naive CD45RAhigh/CD27high T cells. The clonotype originates from a young woman in good health. This chain is built from TRBV20-1 and TRBJ2-3; TRBD2 lines up with 8 middle nucleotides. Sequenced material: blood. The CDR3 corresponds to CSAVRLASSTDTQYF. The nucleotide sequence is TGCAGTGCGGTGAGACTAGCGTCGAGCACAGATACGCAGTATTTT.